This TCR beta chain comes out of a study of beta chain features in type 1 diabetes. The CDR3 consists of 15 residues. The V and J ends lost 3 bases and 4 bases, in that order; junction bases with no gene match: 2. Germline values: CDR1 SGHTA, CDR2 FQGTGA. cDNA synthesis used the whole RNA isolate, giving expressed TCRB sequences. Some clones are missing from TCRdb's copy, which holds only in-frame ones; the method was immunoSEQ multiplex PCR. The sample lists 310,000 or so clones, approximately 11% occurring once. This clone has a handful of counts. What was sequenced was naive CD4+ T cells from blood. This TCR came from a woman in her 30s in good health. This rearrangement joins TRBV7-3 to TRBJ2-1, with TRBD2 matching over 11 bases. The CDR3 reads CASSFGTSGYNEQFF. The CDR3 coding sequence is TGTGCCAGCAGCTTCGGGACTAGCGGATACAATGAGCAGTTCTTC.